This TCR beta chain was sequenced for a study of T cells in Graves' hyperthyroidism and ophthalmopathy (dated by TCRdb to about 2019). Regarding the research as a whole: Peripheral blood was sampled at the time of initial diagnosis, prior to any treatment. To identify distinguishing TCR V-J signatures, a discovery cohort of 100 patients was used, comprising some 45 with Graves' ophthalmopathy and 57 with stable Graves' hyperthyroidism. Prospective prediction of ophthalmopathy was tested in an independent validation cohort of 18 to 20 hyperthyroidism patients and 17 patients who later progressed to ophthalmopathy. The 90 or so discovery patients were randomly split 7:3 into training and test sets. In more than five Graves' hyperthyroidism patients, the study also compared T-cell repertoires from thyroid tissue with T-cell repertoires from blood. After sampling, hyperthyroidism patients received methimazole starting at 30 mg daily, and ophthalmopathy patients received high-dose intravenous methylprednisolone. According to the paper, TCR Vbeta CDR3 sequencing was carried out on 120 to 150 peripheral blood samples, which came from fewer than 50 ophthalmopathy, 75 to 80 hyperthyroidism and about 17 progressor patients.

Hyperthyroidism patients were newly diagnosed, with disease duration under 2 months, and aged 18 to 65 years. The study excluded patients with uncontrolled infections, other autoimmune diseases, pregnancy or lactation. Clinical symptoms, serum thyroxine and TRAb, thyroid ultrasound, and orbital computed tomography formed the basis for the diagnoses. Blood from progressor patients was collected at the time of first diagnosis with hyperthyroidism, before any ophthalmopathy symptoms had appeared. PBMCs were isolated from about 10 ml of fresh peripheral blood by Ficoll-Paque density gradient centrifugation. Progressor patients were first diagnosed with Graves' hyperthyroidism and then developed ophthalmopathy during follow-up. Total RNA was extracted using Trizol reagent, and RNA quality was assessed on an Agilent 2100 Bioanalyzer. Paper-wide results and their limitations: No statistical method was used to fix the sample size in advance, and group allocation was not hidden from the investigators. In cross-validation, a model built on a 13 V-J signature told ophthalmopathy apart from stable hyperthyroidism with less than 90% sensitivity and roughly 83% specificity, and in testing the same model reached 80%/75%. In validation, progression to ophthalmopathy was predicted by the model with nearly 71% sensitivity and roughly 72% specificity, a median of roughly 6 months before onset. Most expanded thyroid clonotypes (frequency above 0.001) were also detected in blood, suggesting blood repertoires may reflect thyroid immune responses.

CDR1 SGHTA and CDR2 FQGNSA are derived from the germline V gene. The V and J ends are trimmed by 5 bases and 5 bases, leaving 12 bases between them. From its cysteine to its phenylalanine, the CDR3 spans 13 amino acids. The kept DNA is CDR3 alone, 39 bases in frame from the first base. The TCR beta CDR3 regions were amplified from RNA transcripts. For the first round of RT-PCR on the TCR CDR3, the HTBI primer set was used together with the Qiagen OneStep RT-PCR kit. The libraries were constructed in a second round of multiplex PCR and then size-selected and purified. Paired-end sequencing of the libraries was performed with 100 bp reads on an Illumina HiSeq2000. On the study's bioinformatics: SOAPnuke was used to process the raw data, throwing out any read that contained adapters or uncalled bases, had a mean Phred below 15, or lacked an exact constant-primer or identifier match. COPE v1.2.5 was used to merge the high-quality paired reads, and each unique nucleotide sequence was defined as a clonotype. Clonotypes were aligned to IMGT TRBV, TRBD and TRBJ reference segments using MiTCR v1.1. Only V-J combinations with frequency above 0.0001, covering roughly 99% of repertoires, were analysed. A TCS score was defined as the ratio of F50 (clonal expansion) to E x V (chaos), with BLOSUM62-based TCRdist applied between CDR3 peptides within each V-J. Welch's t-statistics and random forest reduced 500 to 550 V-J features to some 14, which were used in a naive Bayes classifier (R e1071). TCRdb trimmed the raw reads at Q25, called clones with MiXCR and kept productive beta chains. A single entry per CDR3 protein holds the most common genes and DNA from its merged rows. TCRdb's processing, not the authors' own work, is the source of the V and J calls. The sample table records about 770,000 distinct CDR3 sequences; over 15% of these occur just once. Of the sample, 16% falls within the top ten clones.

About this clonotype: Its antigen is currently not known. Nothing much larger sits one base from this clone, and base qualities are not available.

The sample comprised blood. The clonotype was recovered from a woman aged 45-65 years with Graves' hyperthyroidism that later progressed to Graves' ophthalmopathy. The sequence joins TRBV7-2 to TRBJ1-1, with the D gene not confidently named. The CDR3 region: CASSPYGDTEAFF. The bases read TGTGCCAGCAGCCCATACGGCGATACTGAAGCTTTCTTT. Where the CDR3 stops, the reference TRBV7-2 and TRBJ1-1 genes take over; the full variable domain is GAGVSQSPSNKVTEKGKDVELRCDPISGHTALYWYRQSLGQGLEFLIYFQGNSAPDKSGLPSDRFSAERTGGSVSTLTIQRTQQEDSAVYLCASSPYGDTEAFFGQGTRLTVV.